The 29 T cell receptor beta chains below were found in one sample sequenced in a study of blood T cell repertoires in COVID-19. Generated by immunoSEQ multiplex PCR, the TCRdb table keeps only in-frame clones and is missing some. Of more than 100,000 clones in the sample, 70% to 90% are singletons; the top ten hold roughly 3%. The sequenced sample was peripheral blood. The receptors stem from a man aged 50 to 60 in a cohort sampled during active COVID-19.

The chain recombines TRBV2 with TRBJ1-4; D unresolved. The germline V gene encodes CDR1 SNHLY and CDR2 FYNNEI. The CDR3 contains 15 residues. Trimming cost V 2 bases and J 10 bases, with 17 bases left between them. For the CDR3, the DNA is TGTGCCAGCAGTGAACTCGAGGCCCCTCAAGGAAAACTGTTTTTT. Its translation: CASSELEAPQGKLFF.

The rearrangement joins TRBV5-6 to TRBJ1-1; no definite D call. Germline CDR1 is SGHDT and CDR2 is YYEEEE. Deletions cut 4 bases from V and 5 bases from J, with 18 bases between. This CDR3 comprises 15 residues. The CDR3 DNA follows: TGTGCCAGCAGCCCCCGCAGTGTGGCGGATACTGAAGCTTTCTTT. Its protein is CASSPRSVADTEAFF.

The V and J genes are TRBV7-9 and TRBJ2-1; D possibly corresponds to TRBD2 (6 bases). V shed 2 bases and J shed 8 bases, with 10 bases lying between them. CDR3 length: 13 amino acids. From germline, CDR1 is SEHNR and CDR2 FQNEAQ (reference sequence). The CDR3 DNA reads TGTGCCAGCAGCTTAAGGGGACTGGATGAGCAGTTCTTC. Its protein is CASSLRGLDEQFF.

This chain connects TRBV3-1 (or the pseudogene TRBV3-2) to TRBJ1-6; D uncertain. Between the trimmed V and J ends, which lost 5 bases and 8 bases, there was a span of 10 bases. This CDR3 has 13 residues. From germline, CDR1 is LGHDT and CDR2 YNNKEL (reference sequence). The CDR3 coding sequence is TGTGCCAGCAGCAAGAACGAGGATTCACCCCTCCACTTT. Its protein is CASSKNEDSPLHF.

The rearrangement joins TRBV28 to TRBJ2-1; tentatively, D is TRBD1 (6 bases). V lost 6 bases, J lost 4 bases, and 16 bases lay in between. The CDR3 spans 15 residues. Germline V gene sequence: CDR1 MDHEN, CDR2 SYDVKM. The CDR3 loop reads CASSHPGQSYNEQFF. In DNA form, the CDR3 reads TGTGCCAGCAGCCACCCCGGACAGAGTTACAATGAGCAGTTCTTC.

CDR3 loop: CASSQETGGSNQPQHF. In nucleotides, the CDR3 is TGTGCCAGCAGCCAAGAAACCGGGGGTTCAAATCAGCCCCAGCATTTT. The chain employs TRBV4-2 and TRBJ1-5; tentative D call: TRBD1 (5 bases). V shed 0 bases and J shed 4 bases, with 13 bases lying between them. CDR3 length equals 16 residues. Germline loops: CDR1 LGHNA, CDR2 YNFKEQ.

This clone was counted once. This chain joins TRBV5-1 and TRBJ2-7; 13 nucleotides agree with TRBD2. CDR1 is SGHRS, CDR2 YFSETQ, per germline. The CDR3 sequence is 17 residues long. V shed 4 bases and J 0 bases; nucleotides not matched to a gene: 7. CDR3 coding DNA: TGCGCCAGCAGCCCGGGACTAGCGGGGTTAAGCTCCTACGAGCAGTACTTC. Residues: CASSPGLAGLSSYEQYF.

This clone was seen a single time. The rearrangement uses TRBV27 and TRBJ1-1; 7 bases map to TRBD1. The germline gives CDR1 MNHEY, CDR2 SMNVEV (reference sequence). This CDR3 comprises 13 residues. V gave up 8 bases and J gave up 1 base; unmatched junction bases: 4. Here the CDR3 DNA reads TGTGCCAGCTTGGACAGGACGAACACTGAAGCTTTCTTT. Translated, it gives CASLDRTNTEAFF.

Written as DNA, the CDR3 is TGCGCCAGCAGTGATTTACTTAATTCACCCCTCCACTTT. This gives the protein CASSDLLNSPLHF. The chain uses TRBV10-2 and TRBJ1-6; D unresolved. Germline V CDR1 and CDR2: WSHSY, SAAADI. The length of the CDR3 is 13 residues. Trimming pared 3 bases from V and 6 bases from J, leaving 6 bases between.

The chain recombines TRBV28 with TRBJ1-1; D unresolved. The CDR3 sequence is 15 residues long. CDR1 MDHEN and CDR2 SYDVKM come from the germline V gene. V was clipped by 8 bases and J by 7 bases, with 23 bases between them. The chain's CDR3 is CASRRPRLGNSEAFF. The DNA of the CDR3 is TGTGCCAGCCGCAGGCCGCGTCTCGGAAATAGTGAAGCTTTCTTT. Full variable domain (remainder filled in from reference TRBV28 and TRBJ1-1): DVKVTQSSRYLVKRTGEKVFLECVQDMDHENMFWYRQDPGLGLRLIYFSYDVKMKEKGDIPEGYSVSREKKERFSLILESASTNQTSMYLCASRRPRLGNSEAFFGQGTRLTVV.

V gene TRBV2 combines with J gene TRBJ2-3, with 8 bases lining up with TRBD2. V lost 9 bases to trimming and J lost 1 base; unmatched junction nucleotides: 9. The CDR3 is 15 residues long. CDR1 and CDR2 from the germline V gene are SNHLY and FYNNEI. In DNA form, the CDR3 reads TGTGCCAGTTCAATAGCGGGGAAAGGCACAGATACGCAGTATTTT. Its translation: CASSIAGKGTDTQYF.

The V call is TRBV10-3, the J call TRBJ1-5, with D possibly matching TRBD1 (6 bases). V was trimmed by 6 bases and J by 2 bases, leaving 14 bases between them. Germline V gene data show CDR1 as ENHRY and CDR2 as SYGVKD. CDR3 size: 15 residues. The CDR3 coding sequence is TGTGCCATCAGCGAACAGGGTGGGGGCAATCAGCCCCAGCATTTT. It is translated as CAISEQGGGNQPQHF.

The chain recombines TRBV19 with TRBJ2-2; TRBD1 might be the D (5 bases). Trimming cost V 4 bases and J 5 bases, with 8 bases left between them. The CDR3 contains 13 residues. Per germline, CDR1 LNHDA and CDR2 SQIVND (reference sequence). The CDR3 DNA sequence: TGTGCCAGTAGTAACCAGGGTACCGGGGAGCTGTTTTTT. This translates into CASSNQGTGELFF.

The CDR3 reads CASRTGHDSPLHF. As DNA, the CDR3 is TGTGCCAGCAGGACAGGGCACGATTCACCCCTCCACTTT. The chain links TRBV6-5 to TRBJ1-6, with TRBD1 matching 7 bases. This CDR3 comprises 13 residues. Germline CDR1 reads MNHEY; CDR2 reads SVGAGI. The V segment lost 6 bases and the J segment 8 bases; nucleotides outside the gene matches: 4.

This chain joins TRBV7-8 and TRBJ2-2, with TRBD2 matching 7 bases. The CDR3 totals 16 residues. With 7 bases clipped from V and 0 bases from J, the junction kept 8 bases outside the gene matches. Looked up from germline, CDR1 is SGHVS and CDR2 is FQNEAQ. In DNA form, the CDR3 reads TGTGCCAGCAACGAGGGAGGGGTCACGAACACCGGGGAGCTGTTTTTT. Its protein product is CASNEGGVTNTGELFF.

The J gene is TRBJ2-3, the V gene TRBV14, with 9 bases that match TRBD1. The germline V gene has CDR1 SGHDN and CDR2 FVKESK. The V segment lost 0 bases and the J segment 4 bases; nucleotides outside the gene matches: 5. This CDR3 has 16 amino acids. CDR3 nucleotide sequence: TGTGCCAGCAGCCAAGATCAGGACAGGGGTGCAGATACGCAGTATTTT. Protein product: CASSQDQDRGADTQYF.

This clone has a single count. The chain couples TRBV28 to TRBJ1-3; D not certain. The CDR3 sequence is 15 residues long. The germline gives CDR1 MDHEN, CDR2 SYDVKM. With 6 bases removed from V and 0 bases from J, the gap between germline ends came to 12 bases. CDR3 amino acids: CASRGQRYSGNTIYF. DNA of the CDR3: TGTGCCAGCAGGGGTCAGCGGTACTCTGGAAACACCATATATTTT.

V gene TRBV28 combines with J gene TRBJ1-5; D possibly corresponds to TRBD1 (5 bases). The CDR3 spans 15 residues. Germline CDR1 reads MDHEN; CDR2 reads SYDVKM. V shed 6 bases and J shed 0 bases, with 12 bases lying between them. The CDR3 coding sequence is TGTGCCAGCAGCCGAAGGACAAATAGCAATCAGCCCCAGCATTTT. This gives the protein CASSRRTNSNQPQHF.

This chain joins TRBV5-4 and TRBJ1-2; 8 bases align to TRBD1. The CDR3 consists of 16 residues. J lost 5 bases, V lost 4 bases, and 13 bases had no gene match. CDR1 is SGHNT and CDR2 is YYREEE in the germline V gene (reference sequence). The CDR3 coding sequence is TGTGCCAGCAGCCCCGTCGGACAGGGCGGAGGTTATGGCTACACCTTC. This gives the protein CASSPVGQGGGYGYTF.

This rearrangement joins TRBV3-1 (or the pseudogene TRBV3-2) to TRBJ2-1, with TRBD1 identical over 8 bases. Germline CDR1 and CDR2: LGHDT and YNNKEL (reference sequence). The CDR3 has 16 amino acids. With 3 bases clipped from V and 9 bases from J, the junction kept 13 bases outside the gene matches. DNA of the CDR3: TGTGCCAGCAGCCATGTCCGGGACACCACAGGGGGTGAGCAGTTCTTC. Its protein product is CASSHVRDTTGGEQFF.

CDR3 sequence (DNA): TGTGCCAGCAGCCCGGTAGATCAGGGGACTAATGAAAAACTGTTTTTT. This gives the protein CASSPVDQGTNEKLFF. The J gene is TRBJ1-4, the V gene TRBV7-9; D may be TRBD1 (6 bases). In germline, CDR1 is SEHNR, CDR2 FQNEAQ (reference sequence). The CDR3 is 16 amino acids. V lost 5 bases and J lost 2, with 15 bases in between.

V gene TRBV11-3 combines with J gene TRBJ2-4, with 9 bases lining up with TRBD2. The V and J ends lost 3 bases and 12 bases, in that order; junction bases with no gene match: 6. Germline V gene sequence: CDR1 SGHNT, CDR2 YENEEA. This CDR3 is 13 amino acids long. The CDR3 sequence is CASSLTSGAAQYF. CDR3 sequence (DNA): TGTGCCAGCAGCTTGACTAGCGGTGCGGCTCAGTACTTC. The full variable domain, with the rest looked up from reference TRBV11-3 and TRBJ2-4, is EAGVVQSPRYKIIEKKQPVAFWCNPISGHNTLYWYLQNLGQGPELLIRYENEEAVDDSQLPKDRFSAERLKGVDSTLKIQPAELGDSAVYLCASSLTSGAAQYFGAGTRLSVL.

The rearrangement links TRBV18 to TRBJ2-7, with TRBD1 matching 8 bases. The CDR3 is 14 amino acids. The junction had 8 bases not matched to a gene; V was cut back by 6 bases and J by 4 bases. Germline V lookup: CDR1 KGHSH, CDR2 LQKENI. The CDR3: CASSLGQGVYEQYF. CDR3 nucleotide sequence: TGTGCCAGCTCTCTCGGACAGGGTGTATACGAGCAGTACTTC.

The CDR3: CASSLTGNSNQPQHF. The CDR3 DNA sequence: TGCGCCAGCAGCTTGACGGGAAATAGCAATCAGCCCCAGCATTTT. J is TRBJ1-5 and V is TRBV5-1; D call uncertain. The CDR3 length is 15 residues. Trimming pared 1 base from V and 0 bases from J, leaving 8 bases between. In germline, CDR1 is SGHRS, CDR2 YFSETQ.

The chain employs TRBV5-3 and TRBJ1-2; a possible D gene is TRBD1 (5 bases). TRBV5-3 carries the ORF label, with uncertain function. This CDR3 has 12 residues. V shed 3 bases and J shed 6 bases, with 9 bases lying between them. The DNA for the CDR3 is TGTGCCAGAAGCTACGACAGAGATGGCTACACCTTC. Its translation: CARSYDRDGYTF.

This clone appeared a few times. The chain has TRBV15 and TRBJ1-5; D unresolved. V was pared by 0 bases and J by 6 bases, with 12 bases between. Per germline, CDR1 LNHNV and CDR2 YYDKDF (reference sequence). The CDR3 sequence is 15 residues long. For the CDR3, the DNA is TGTGCCACCAGCAGAGATGGAGGATTTGGTCAGCCCCAGCATTTT. It codes for CATSRDGGFGQPQHF.

This chain's CDR3 is CASSFPGLAGFNEQFF. The CDR3 DNA reads TGTGCCAGCAGCTTCCCGGGACTAGCGGGGTTCAATGAGCAGTTCTTC. The rearrangement uses TRBV5-6 and TRBJ2-1; 13 bases align to TRBD2. V lost 2 bases and J lost 6; bases outside the gene matches: 5. Per germline, CDR1 SGHDT and CDR2 YYEEEE. The CDR3 totals 16 residues.

This clone was found many times. CDR3 sequence: CASSEGRRNYGYTF. In DNA form, the CDR3 reads TGTGCCAGCAGTGAAGGGAGGCGTAACTATGGCTACACCTTC. The chain is built from TRBV2 and TRBJ1-2; no reliable D call. The CDR3 totals 14 residues. Looked up from germline, CDR1 is SNHLY and CDR2 is FYNNEI. Trimming removed 1 base at V and 1 base at J, with 7 bases between.

A remark on this clone: At one boundary the junction diverges from the germline segment, which might be a read error. This chain uses TRBV6-1 with TRBJ1-4; tentative D call: TRBD1 (6 bases). CDR3 length: 13 amino acids. In germline, CDR1 is MNHNS, CDR2 SASEGT. The CDR3 sequence: CASIEQGNEKLFF. In DNA, the CDR3 is TGTGCCAGCATTGAACAGGGTAATGAAAAACTGTTTTTT.